This T cell receptor (beta chain) was profiled in a study of T cell responses to AZD1222 COVID-19 vaccine. Study-wide results and limits: Repertoire sampling occurred only after the peak T cell response.

On this clone: What it binds is unknown.

Using immunoSEQ multiplex PCR, the repertoire was profiled, and TCRdb retains in-frame clones only, with some absent. The profile shows about 130,000 clones, roughly 90% of them singletons. This clonotype was obtained from an adult in good health. Sequences were derived from peripheral blood, sampled on day 0 of AZD1222 vaccination.

CDR3 sequence reads: CAFGYNTGELFF. The CDR3 nucleotides read TGTGCCTTCGGGTATAACACCGGGGAGCTGTTTTTT. V gene TRBV10-3 combines with J gene TRBJ2-2; D is ambiguous. This CDR3 spans 12 amino acids. The germline CDR1 and CDR2 sequences are ENHRY and SYGVKD. V lost 11 bases, J lost 2 bases, and 9 bases lay in between.